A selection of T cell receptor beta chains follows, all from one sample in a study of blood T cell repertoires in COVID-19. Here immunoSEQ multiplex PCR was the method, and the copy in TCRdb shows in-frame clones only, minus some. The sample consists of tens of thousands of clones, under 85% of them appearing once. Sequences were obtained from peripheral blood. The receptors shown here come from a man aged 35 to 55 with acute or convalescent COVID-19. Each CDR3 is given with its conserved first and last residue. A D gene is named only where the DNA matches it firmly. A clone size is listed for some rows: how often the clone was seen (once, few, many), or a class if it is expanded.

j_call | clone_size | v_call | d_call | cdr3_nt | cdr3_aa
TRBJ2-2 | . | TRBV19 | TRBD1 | TGTGCCAGTAGCAACAGGGGGAACACCGGGGAGCTGTTTTTT | CASSNRGNTGELFF
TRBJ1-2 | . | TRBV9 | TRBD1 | TGTGCCAGCGGCGGGAGGACAGGGTATGGCTACACCTTC | CASGGRTGYGYTF
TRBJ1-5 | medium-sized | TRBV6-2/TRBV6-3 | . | TGTGCCAGCAGCAAGACAGGTGACAGCAATCAGCCCCAGCATTTT | CASSKTGDSNQPQHF
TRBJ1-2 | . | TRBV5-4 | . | TGTGCCAGCACCCAGGGAGGGCTTAACTATGGCTACACCTTC | CASTQGGLNYGYTF
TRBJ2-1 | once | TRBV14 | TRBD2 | TGTGCCAGCAGCCAAACGGCGCTAGCGGGGGTCTACAATGAGCAGTTCTTC | CASSQTALAGVYNEQFF
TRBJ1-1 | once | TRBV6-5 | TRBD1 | TGTGCCAGCAGCCCGACAGGGTATGCTGAAGCTTTCTTT | CASSPTGYAEAFF
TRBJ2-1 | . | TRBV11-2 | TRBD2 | TGTGCCAGCAGCTTGGCCGGGACTAGCGGATACAATGAGCAGTTCTTC | CASSLAGTSGYNEQFF
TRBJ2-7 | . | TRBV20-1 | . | TGCAGTGCTAGAGATCATCACGAGCAGTACTTC | CSARDHHEQYF
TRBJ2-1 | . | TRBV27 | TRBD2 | TGTGCCAGCAGTTCCTGGACTAGCGGGGGGGCAGACAATGAGCAGTTCTTC | CASSSWTSGGADNEQFF
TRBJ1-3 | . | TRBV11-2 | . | TGTGCCAGCAGCGCCCGACAGCCGCGAACTGGAAACACCATATATTTT | CASSARQPRTGNTIYF
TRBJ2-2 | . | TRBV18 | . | TGTGCCAGCTCGGCCCAGGGAAACACCGGGGAGCTGTTTTTT | CASSAQGNTGELFF
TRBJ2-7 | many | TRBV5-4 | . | TGTGCCAGCAGCTTAGATGGCTCTGACTACGAGCAGTACTTC | CASSLDGSDYEQYF
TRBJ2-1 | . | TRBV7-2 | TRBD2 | TGTGCCAGCAGCTTACGGCCCGGGGCTAGCGGGTGGGATGAGCAGTTCTTC | CASSLRPGASGWDEQFF
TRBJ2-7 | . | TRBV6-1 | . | TGTGCCAGCAGTGAAAATACAGGATACGAGCAGTACTTC | CASSENTGYEQYF
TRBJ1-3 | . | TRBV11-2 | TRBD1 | TGTGCCAGCAGCGCGGGACTCCAGGGGGCTAGAAACACCATATATTTT | CASSAGLQGARNTIYF
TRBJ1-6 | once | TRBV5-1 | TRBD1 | TGCGCCAGCAGCTTAGCTCGGGACAGAGCAACCTATAATTCACCCCTCCACTTT | CASSLARDRATYNSPLHF
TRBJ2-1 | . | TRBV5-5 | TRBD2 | TGTGCCAGCAGCTCACTGACTAGCGGGACCTCAGGGAGACTCAATGAGCAGTTCTTC | CASSSLTSGTSGRLNEQFF
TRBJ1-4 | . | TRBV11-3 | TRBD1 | TGTGCCAGCAGCCCGGACAGGGGGCCTGAAAAACTGTTTTTT | CASSPDRGPEKLFF
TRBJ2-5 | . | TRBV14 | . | TGTGCCAGCAGCCAGGGACTCCAGAGGCTACAGACCCAGTACTTC | CASSQGLQRLQTQYF
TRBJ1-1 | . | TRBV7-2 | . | TGTGCCAGCAGCTTAGACGGGACACCTAACACTGAAGCTTTCTTT | CASSLDGTPNTEAFF
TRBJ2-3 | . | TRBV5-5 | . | TGTGCCAGCAGCTTGTTTCGCTACGGCACAGATACGCAGTATTTT | CASSLFRYGTDTQYF
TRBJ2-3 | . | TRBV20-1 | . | TGCAGTGCTAGACATCAGGATACGCAGTATTTT | CSARHQDTQYF